The rows below give T cell receptor beta chains drawn from one sample of a study of blood T cell repertoires in COVID-19. Profiled with immunoSEQ multiplex PCR; TCRdb holds only in-frame clones, not every one. The sample holds about 120,000 clones, around three quarters seen once. Specimen: peripheral blood. Source of these receptors: a woman of 80 years or more with acute or convalescent COVID-19. The CDR3 runs from the conserved cysteine through the conserved F or W. The D gene is left open where the match is weak. Part of the rows lack a size; the others show once, few, many or a class for expanded clones.

D gene | J gene | V gene | CDR3 length | clone size | CDR3 DNA | CDR3 protein
TRBD1 | TRBJ1-5 | TRBV6-2/TRBV6-3 | 18 | once | TGTGCCAGCAGTTACTATCGGACAGGGGGCGGGAGCAATCAGCCCCAGCATTTT | CASSYYRTGGGSNQPQHF
- | TRBJ1-5 | TRBV19 | 14 | - | TGTGCCAGTAGTATAGTGGCAGGCTATCAGCCCCAGCATTTT | CASSIVAGYQPQHF
- | TRBJ1-1 | TRBV11-2 | 13 | once | TGTGCCAGCAGCTTAGAAGCGGGCACTGAAGCTTTCTTT | CASSLEAGTEAFF
- | TRBJ1-1 | TRBV9 | 14 | - | TGTGCCAGCAGCACGGACAGTTTGAACACTGAAGCTTTCTTT | CASSTDSLNTEAFF
TRBD2 | TRBJ2-7 | TRBV7-2 | 16 | - | TGTGCCAGCAGCTTTCTGCAGCGGGGGGGCTCCTACGAGCAGTACTTC | CASSFLQRGGSYEQYF
- | TRBJ1-1 | TRBV4-1 | 13 | - | TGCGCCAGCAGCCAAGACACACAGGCAAAAGCTTTCTTT | CASSQDTQAKAFF
TRBD2 | TRBJ2-1 | TRBV19 | 14 | - | TGTGCCAGTAGTCAAAGCGGGGGGTCCAATGAGCAGTTCTTC | CASSQSGGSNEQFF
TRBD2 | TRBJ2-1 | TRBV7-8 | 15 | - | TGTGCCAGCAGCTCATATAGCGGGGGGAACGATGAGCAGTTCTTC | CASSSYSGGNDEQFF
TRBD1 | TRBJ1-4 | TRBV12-3/TRBV12-4 | 13 | - | TGTGCCAGCAGCGGACAGGAGCGTGAAAAACTGTTTTTT | CASSGQEREKLFF
- | TRBJ1-3 | TRBV7-2 | 15 | - | TGTGCCAGCAGCCTCCAAAGGGGTGGTGGAAACACCATATATTTT | CASSLQRGGGNTIYF
TRBD2 | TRBJ2-2 | TRBV7-9 | 16 | once | TGTGCCAGCAGCCGGCGGGGGGGACTGAACACCGGGGAGCTGTTTTTT | CASSRRGGLNTGELFF
- | TRBJ1-3 | TRBV28 | 15 | - | TGTGCCAGCAGTTTAGCGCCCTCGACTGGAAACACCATATATTTT | CASSLAPSTGNTIYF
- | TRBJ1-2 | TRBV27 | 13 | few | TGTGCCAGCAGTCCCAGAGCCGAGAGGGGCTACACCTTC | CASSPRAERGYTF
- | TRBJ2-3 | TRBV18 | 14 | once | TGTGCCAGCTCACCACCTTCGAGCACAGATACGCAGTATTTT | CASSPPSSTDTQYF
TRBD1 | TRBJ1-2 | TRBV5-1 | 14 | - | TGCGCCAGCAGCTACCCGACAGGGATGGATGGCTACACCTTC | CASSYPTGMDGYTF
TRBD1 | TRBJ1-4 | TRBV6-5 | 15 | - | TGTGCCAGCAGCCGGACAGGGGACGCCAATGAAAAACTGTTTTTT | CASSRTGDANEKLFF